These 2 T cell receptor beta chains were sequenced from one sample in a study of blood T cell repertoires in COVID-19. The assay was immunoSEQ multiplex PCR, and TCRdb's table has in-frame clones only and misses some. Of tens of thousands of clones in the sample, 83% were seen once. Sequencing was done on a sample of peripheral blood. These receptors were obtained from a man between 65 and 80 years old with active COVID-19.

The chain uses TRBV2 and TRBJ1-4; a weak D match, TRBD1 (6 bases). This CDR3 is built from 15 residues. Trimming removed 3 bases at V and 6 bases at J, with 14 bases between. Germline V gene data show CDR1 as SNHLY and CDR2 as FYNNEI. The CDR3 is CASSEYRVGDEKLFF. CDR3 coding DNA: TGTGCCAGCAGTGAGTACAGGGTAGGCGATGAAAAACTGTTTTTT.

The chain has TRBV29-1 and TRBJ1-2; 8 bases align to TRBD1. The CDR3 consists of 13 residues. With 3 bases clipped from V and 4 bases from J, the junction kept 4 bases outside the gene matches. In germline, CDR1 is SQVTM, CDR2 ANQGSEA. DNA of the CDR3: TGCAGCGTTGACGGACAGGGATCCTATGGCTACACCTTC. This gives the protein CSVDGQGSYGYTF.